This T cell receptor beta chain appears in the sequencing data of a study of T cell responses to AZD1222 COVID-19 vaccine. Study-level findings and limits: Repertoires were obtained only post-peak T cell response. Reportedly, close to half of spike-specific TCRs are directed against unmutated variant regions. Clonal diversity may have been underestimated, and the donors were mostly white British, with more females than males. Baseline serostatus was positive in only 5 to 7 AZD1222 recipients.

Trimming removed 1 base from V and 6 bases from J; junction bases left unmatched: 7. In germline, CDR1 is LGHNA, CDR2 YSLEER. This CDR3 region has 17 residues. The repertoire was sequenced with immunoSEQ multiplex PCR; TCRdb's copy has only in-frame clones and lacks some. The sample comprises 150,000 to 200,000 clones, around 92% of which are singletons, and approximately 1.4% rests with the top ten. About this clone itself: No antigen is known for it.

This clonotype was sampled from an adult in good health. This specimen consisted of peripheral blood, obtained on day 0 of AZD1222 vaccination. The rearrangement links TRBV4-3 to TRBJ2-3; 13 bases agree with TRBD2. The CDR3 DNA reads TGCGCCAGCAGCCAAGGGGGACTAGCGGGGACAGGGGATACGCAGTATTTT. This translates into CASSQGGLAGTGDTQYF.